This TCR beta chain was profiled in a study of blood T cell repertoires in COVID-19. Study-level information: There were acute and convalescent COVID-19 samples, and they came from the United States, Italy and Spain. Nucleic acid was either cDNA or gDNA, and it came from T cells, B-cell-depleted T cells, or PBMCs.

Original data processing: It was from reference gene primer amplification that nucleated cell counts were estimated. Measured with immunoSEQ multiplex PCR; TCRdb has only the in-frame clones, and not every one. V and J calls plus clone size are reproduced from that table; the DNA served to infer D and trimming. The sample includes under 250,000 clones, around four fifths of them seen just once. This CDR3 contains 14 residues. V lost 4 bases and J 2 bases, leaving 11 bases between the germline ends. From germline, CDR1 is LNHDA and CDR2 SQIVND (reference sequence). The chain is built from TRBV19 and TRBJ2-5, with a tentative D call TRBD2 (5 bases). The sample was peripheral blood. The receptor was derived from a woman in her 70s with active or convalescent COVID-19. CDR3 nucleotide sequence: TGTGCCAGTAGTACCTGGACGGGACAAGAGACCCAGTACTTC. It specifies CASSTWTGQETQYF.